This T cell receptor beta chain emerged from a study of shared clonotypes between healthy human individuals (TCRdb year 2020). For the wider study: A couple of women and a few men aged 18 to 49 years were included in the cohort. The study deeply sequenced blood TCR repertoires of about 5 healthy adults to estimate repertoire size and the extent of clonotype sharing between individuals. Libraries were prepared and TCR repertoires were sequenced by different laboratories using diverse techniques, in order to increase sequencing depth and limit assay-specific biases. Between about 0.8 and 8.9 billion PBMCs per donor were obtained by leukapheresis. Overall results and qualifications from the work: Pairwise subsampling led to the expectation that sequencing depth would affect the degree of clonotype sharing among donors. The small number of donors limited the genetic and exposure-history diversity represented. Sampling was limited to blood, and TCR repertoires in tissue likely differ from TCR repertoires in blood.

A word on this clone: Its antigen is currently not known. Given a much more abundant clone one base away, this may be a read error. In the same sample, other DNA sequences code for this CDR3.

TCR CDR3 regions were amplified from genomic DNA by multiplex PCR using the deep immunoSEQ assay. Extracted genomic DNA from each cell subset was spread evenly across all wells of several immunoSEQ 96-well plates, with each plate serving as a replicate. For unsorted PBMC, around 0.3 ug genomic DNA, equal to 25,000 to 35,000 T cell genomes, was loaded into each replicate PCR. Unsorted PBMC genomic DNA was sequenced across ten immunoSEQ deep assay plates. The purified libraries were quantified using a Qubit 3.0 fluorometer, sized with a Bioanalyzer 2100, and then quantified again using the KAPA Library Quantification kit. Each immunoSEQ 96-well plate was sequenced on its own single-read 150-cycle Illumina NextSeq 550 flow cell. As for the authors' bioinformatics: Because only junctional sequences without quality scores were contained in the immunoSEQ output, filtering matching that applied to full-length reads could not be performed. Sequences were annotated with PyIR, a Python wrapper for IgBLAST v1.9, and V/J genes and CDR3 were assigned using IMGT germline references. Any read was removed if the V/J assignment was weak (E-value above 1e-6), the CDR3 was missing, or the read contained stop codons, out-of-frame junctions, or ambiguous translated residues. A V3J clonotype was defined by an identical inferred V gene, J gene, and CDR3 amino acid sequence. Percentage overlap between repertoires was computed as shared unique clonotypes divided by the size of the smaller repertoire. Richness of each repertoire was evaluated using RTK rarefaction, the Chao1 estimator, and Recon v2.1 estimates of unobserved clonotypes. TCRdb's version of the immuneACCESS table is confined to in-frame rearrangements and falls short of the full clone set. An unresolved V gene accounts for under half of the shortfall where checked; the remainder is of unknown origin. Clone size and the V and J calls come from that table; the DNA yielded D and trimming. This sample gives some 490,000 clones in total; over 70% of them show up just once. The ten largest clonotypes hold 10% to 15% of the sample.

From cysteine to phenylalanine, the CDR3 is 14 amino acids long. The kept DNA is CDR3 alone, 42 bases in frame from the first base. CDR1 PRHDT and CDR2 FYEKMQ are derived from the germline V gene (reference sequence). Trimming removed 4 bases from V and 0 bases from J, leaving 10 bases between the germline ends. The donors were healthy, HIV-negative adults with no recently reported acute infections or vaccinations. Every donor was a Caucasian adult living in Nashville, Tennessee, USA. For unsorted samples, 90 million or so PBMCs were counted and genomic DNA was extracted with the QIAamp DNA Blood Mini kit. After blood collection by leukapheresis, PBMCs were isolated using Ficoll-Histopaque density gradient centrifugation and then cryopreserved in the vapor phase of liquid nitrogen.

Sequencing used PBMCs. The source is a woman in her thirties or forties in good health. Some clones in this sample may be carry-over from other donors' samples. Here the chain combines TRBV13 and TRBJ2-7, with the D gene call left open. The CDR3 corresponds to CASSSTASSYEQYF. The DNA sequence is given as TGTGCCAGCAGCTCTACAGCGTCCTCCTACGAGCAGTACTTC.